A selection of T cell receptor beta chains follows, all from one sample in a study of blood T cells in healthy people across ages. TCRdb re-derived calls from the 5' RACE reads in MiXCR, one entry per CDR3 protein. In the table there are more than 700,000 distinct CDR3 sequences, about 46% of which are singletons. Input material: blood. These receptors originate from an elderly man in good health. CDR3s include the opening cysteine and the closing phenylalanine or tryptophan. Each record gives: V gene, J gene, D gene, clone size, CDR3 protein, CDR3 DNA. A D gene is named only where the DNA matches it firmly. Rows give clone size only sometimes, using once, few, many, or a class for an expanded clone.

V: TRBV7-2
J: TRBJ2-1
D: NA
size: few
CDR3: CASSLRPRRTYNEQFF
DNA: TGTGCCAGCAGCCTTCGGCCGCGAAGGACCTACAATGAGCAGTTCTTC

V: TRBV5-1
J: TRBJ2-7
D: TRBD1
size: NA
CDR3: CASSGQGRQYEQYF
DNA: TGCGCCAGCAGTGGACAGGGACGACAGTACGAGCAGTACTTC

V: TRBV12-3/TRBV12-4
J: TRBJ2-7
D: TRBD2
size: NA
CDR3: CASSLGGASGNNEQYF
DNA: TGTGCCAGCAGTTTAGGAGGGGCTAGCGGGAACAATGAGCAGTACTTC

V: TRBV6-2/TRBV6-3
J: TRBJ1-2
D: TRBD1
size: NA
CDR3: CASRGTGASGYTF
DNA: TGTGCCAGCAGAGGAACAGGGGCGTCGGGCTACACCTTC

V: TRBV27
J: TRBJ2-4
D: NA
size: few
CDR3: CASGFQRGGQYF
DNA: TGTGCCAGCGGCTTTCAAAGAGGCGGTCAGTACTTC

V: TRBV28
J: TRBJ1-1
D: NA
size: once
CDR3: CASSFTPRGMNTEAFF
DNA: TGTGCCAGCAGTTTCACGCCCAGAGGTATGAACACTGAAGCTTTCTTT

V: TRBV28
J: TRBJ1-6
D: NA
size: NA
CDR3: CASSSTVSPLHF
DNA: TGTGCCAGCAGTTCGACAGTTTCACCCCTCCACTTT

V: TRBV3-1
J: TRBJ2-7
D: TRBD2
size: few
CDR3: CASSLGLAVRGEQYF
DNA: TGTGCCAGCAGCCTGGGACTAGCGGTTCGGGGCGAGCAGTACTTC

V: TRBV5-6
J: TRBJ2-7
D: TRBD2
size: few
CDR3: CASSSGLASYEQYF
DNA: TGTGCCAGCAGCTCGGGACTAGCGTCCTACGAGCAGTACTTC

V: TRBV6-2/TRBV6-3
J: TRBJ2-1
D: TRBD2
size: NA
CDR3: CASSRFPISGGSTYNEQFF
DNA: TGTGCCAGCAGTCGCTTTCCAATTAGCGGGGGCTCTACCTACAATGAGCAGTTCTTC

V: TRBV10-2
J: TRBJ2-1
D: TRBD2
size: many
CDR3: CASSMVLAGNNEQFF
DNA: TGCGCCAGCAGTATGGTACTAGCGGGAAACAATGAGCAGTTCTTC

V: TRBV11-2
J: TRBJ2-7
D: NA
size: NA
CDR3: CASSLDRRLGEQYF
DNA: TGTGCCAGCAGCTTAGATCGGAGATTGGGTGAGCAGTACTTC

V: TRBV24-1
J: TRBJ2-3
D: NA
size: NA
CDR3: CATSRFPDTQYF
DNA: TGTGCCACCAGTCGTTTTCCAGATACGCAGTATTTT

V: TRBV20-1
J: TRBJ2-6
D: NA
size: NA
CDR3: CSAGRPSSGANVLTF
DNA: TGCAGTGCTGGGAGGCCTAGTTCTGGGGCCAACGTCCTGACTTTC

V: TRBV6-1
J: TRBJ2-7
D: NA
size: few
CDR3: CASSEAVRVYEQYF
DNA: TGTGCCAGCAGTGAAGCGGTAAGGGTATACGAGCAGTACTTC

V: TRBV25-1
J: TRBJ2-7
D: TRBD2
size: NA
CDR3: CASSGPGLAGYGYEQYF
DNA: TGTGCCAGCAGTGGGCCGGGACTAGCAGGATATGGCTACGAGCAGTACTTC

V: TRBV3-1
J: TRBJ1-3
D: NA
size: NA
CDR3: CASSLEGKSGNTIYF
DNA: TGTGCCAGCAGCCTTGAAGGAAAAAGTGGAAACACCATATATTTT

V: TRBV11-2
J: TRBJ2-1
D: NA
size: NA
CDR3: CASSTPSAERRDEQFF
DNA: TGTGCCAGCAGCACACCCTCCGCGGAAAGGCGGGATGAGCAGTTCTTC

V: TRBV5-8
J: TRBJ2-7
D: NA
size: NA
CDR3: CASSPIEAMPYEQYF
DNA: TGTGCCAGCAGCCCAATCGAGGCAATGCCCTACGAGCAGTACTTC

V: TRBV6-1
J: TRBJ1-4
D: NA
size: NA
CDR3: CASSDRPREKLFF
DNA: TGTGCCAGCAGTGACCGGCCTCGAGAAAAACTGTTTTTT

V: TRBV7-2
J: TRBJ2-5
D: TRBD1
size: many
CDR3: CASSPTGQIQETQYF
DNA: TGTGCCAGCAGCCCCACGGGACAGATCCAAGAGACCCAGTACTTC

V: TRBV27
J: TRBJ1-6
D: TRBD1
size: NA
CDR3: CASSAGTGNSPLHF
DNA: TGTGCCAGCAGTGCCGGGACAGGGAATTCACCCCTCCACTTT